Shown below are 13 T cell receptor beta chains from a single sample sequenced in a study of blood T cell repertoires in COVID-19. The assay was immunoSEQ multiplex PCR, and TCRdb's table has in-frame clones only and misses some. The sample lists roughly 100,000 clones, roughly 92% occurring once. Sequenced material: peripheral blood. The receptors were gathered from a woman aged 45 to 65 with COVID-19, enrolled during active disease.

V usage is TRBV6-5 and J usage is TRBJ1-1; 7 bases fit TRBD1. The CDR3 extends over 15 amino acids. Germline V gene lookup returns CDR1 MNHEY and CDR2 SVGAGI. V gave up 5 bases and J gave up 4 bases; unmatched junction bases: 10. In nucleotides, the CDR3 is TGTGCCAGCAGTCGACAGGGAGTCAGGGGCACTGAAGCTTTCTTT. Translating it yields CASSRQGVRGTEAFF.

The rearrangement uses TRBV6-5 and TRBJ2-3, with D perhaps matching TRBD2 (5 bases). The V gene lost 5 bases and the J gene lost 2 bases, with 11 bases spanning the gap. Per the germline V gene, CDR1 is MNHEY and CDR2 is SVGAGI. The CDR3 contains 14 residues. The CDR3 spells CASSPRDSTDTQYF. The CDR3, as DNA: TGTGCCAGCAGTCCACGGGATTCCACAGATACGCAGTATTTT.

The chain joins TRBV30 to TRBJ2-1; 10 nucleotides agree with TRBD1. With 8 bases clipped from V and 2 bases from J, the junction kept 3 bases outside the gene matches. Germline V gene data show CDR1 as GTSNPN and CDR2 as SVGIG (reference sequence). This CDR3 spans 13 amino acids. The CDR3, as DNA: TGTGCCCACGACAGGGGGCCCTACAATGAGCAGTTCTTC. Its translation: CAHDRGPYNEQFF.

The CDR3 DNA follows: TGTGCCAGCTCACCCGGGACAGGGGGGTTCTATGGCTACACCTTC. Protein sequence: CASSPGTGGFYGYTF. The genes are TRBV18 and TRBJ1-2; 11 positions match TRBD1. Losses at the gene ends were 3 bases for V and 4 bases for J; bases not matched to a gene: 4. The length of the CDR3 is 15 residues. Germline values: CDR1 KGHSH, CDR2 LQKENI.

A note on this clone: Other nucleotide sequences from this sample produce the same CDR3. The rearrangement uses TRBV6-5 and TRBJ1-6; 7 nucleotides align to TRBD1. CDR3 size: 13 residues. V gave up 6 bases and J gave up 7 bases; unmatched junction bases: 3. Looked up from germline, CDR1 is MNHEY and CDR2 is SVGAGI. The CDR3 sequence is CASRQGWNSPLHF. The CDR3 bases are TGTGCCAGCAGACAGGGGTGGAATTCACCCCTCCACTTT.

The CDR3 region has the DNA TGTGCCAGCAGCTTGGGGGGCGGGAAGGTCTATGGCTACACCTTC. Translation gives CASSLGGGKVYGYTF. This chain joins TRBV5-4 and TRBJ1-2, with D perhaps TRBD1 (5 bases). Germline values: CDR1 SGHNT, CDR2 YYREEE (reference sequence). Trimming pared 0 bases from V and 4 bases from J, leaving 13 bases between. This CDR3 is 15 amino acids long. Full variable domain (missing parts from reference TRBV5-4 and TRBJ1-2): ETGVTQSPTHLIKTRGQQVTLRCSSQSGHNTVSWYQQALGQGPQFIFQYYREEENGRGNFPPRFSGLQFPNYSSELNVNALELDDSALYLCASSLGGGKVYGYTFGSGTRLTVV.

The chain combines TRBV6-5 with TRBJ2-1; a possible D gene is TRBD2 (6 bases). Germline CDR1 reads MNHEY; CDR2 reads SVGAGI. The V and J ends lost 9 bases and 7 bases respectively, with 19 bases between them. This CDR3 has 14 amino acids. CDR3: CARGLTTTPNEQFF. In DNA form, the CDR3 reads TGTGCCAGGGGACTGACCACTACCCCTAATGAGCAGTTCTTC.

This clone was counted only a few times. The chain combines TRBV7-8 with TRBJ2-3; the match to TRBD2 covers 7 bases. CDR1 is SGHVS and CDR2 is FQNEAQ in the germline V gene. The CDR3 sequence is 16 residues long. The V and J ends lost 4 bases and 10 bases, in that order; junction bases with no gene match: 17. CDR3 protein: CASSSPGGSGLSSQYF. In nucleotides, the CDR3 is TGTGCCAGCAGCTCCCCTGGCGGTAGCGGGCTCTCCTCGCAGTATTTT.

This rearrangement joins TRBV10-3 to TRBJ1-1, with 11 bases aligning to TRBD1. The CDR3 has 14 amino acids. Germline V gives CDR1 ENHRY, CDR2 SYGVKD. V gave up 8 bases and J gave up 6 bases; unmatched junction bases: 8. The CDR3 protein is CAIAGGQGVSEAFF. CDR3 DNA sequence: TGTGCCATCGCGGGGGGACAGGGGGTGTCTGAAGCTTTCTTT.

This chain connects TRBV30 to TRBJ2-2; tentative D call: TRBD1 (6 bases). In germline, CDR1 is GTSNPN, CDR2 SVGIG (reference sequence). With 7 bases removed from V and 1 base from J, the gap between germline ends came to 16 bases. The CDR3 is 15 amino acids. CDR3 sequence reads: CASLPGTLNTGELFF. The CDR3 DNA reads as TGTGCCTCCCTCCCGGGGACATTGAACACCGGGGAGCTGTTTTTT.

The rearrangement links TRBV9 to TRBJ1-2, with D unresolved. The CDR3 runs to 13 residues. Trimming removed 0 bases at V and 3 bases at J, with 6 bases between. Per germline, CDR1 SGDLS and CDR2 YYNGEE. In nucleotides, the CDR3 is TGTGCCAGCAGCGTAGTATCGGACTATGGCTACACCTTC. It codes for CASSVVSDYGYTF.

In DNA, the CDR3 is TGTGCCAGTACTCTGGGACAGCCGAACACTGAAGCTTTCTTT. It translates to CASTLGQPNTEAFF. The V call is TRBV19, the J call TRBJ1-1; 7 nucleotides agree with TRBD1. The V and J ends lost 7 bases and 1 base, in that order; junction bases with no gene match: 6. Germline V lookup: CDR1 LNHDA, CDR2 SQIVND (reference sequence). The CDR3 runs to 14 residues.

The CDR3 spells CASSLEGARGNTIYF. Written as DNA, the CDR3 is TGCGCCAGCAGCTTGGAGGGGGCGCGGGGAAACACCATATATTTT. J is TRBJ1-3 and V is TRBV5-1; 7 bases line up with TRBD1. Germline CDR1 SGHRS, CDR2 YFSETQ. The CDR3 totals 15 residues. V trimming: 0 bases; J trimming: 4 bases; junction bases outside the gene matches: 4.